Presented here are 2 T cell receptor beta chains from one specimen sequenced in a study of breast tumors, draining lymph nodes, adjacent tissues. MiXCR, applied by TCRdb to the multiplex PCR reads, yields one record per CDR3 protein. The table lists 250,000 or so distinct CDR3 sequences, around 31% of them singletons. Breast cancer patients provided tissue from their axillary draining lymph nodes. The sequenced sample was axillary lymph node tissue. The origin of the receptors is a female donor with breast cancer. Some clones in this sample may be carry-over from other donors' samples.

Only a few counts were recorded for this clonotype. V and J are TRBV6-1 and TRBJ2-5; a weak D match, TRBD2 (5 bases). Trimming shortened V by 4 bases and J by 4 bases, and 28 bases separated the two germline ends. This CDR3 is built from 19 residues. Germline V gives CDR1 MNHNS, CDR2 SASEGT. The CDR3: CASSAGGALPPDYIETQYF. The CDR3 coding sequence is TGTGCCAGCAGTGCTGGTGGCGCCTTACCTCCAGACTATATAGAGACCCAGTACTTC.

This clonotype was observed at least ten times. The chain's CDR3 is CASSLSTAIHEQFF. The CDR3 DNA is TGTGCCAGCAGCTTATCCACAGCTATCCATGAGCAGTTCTTC. The rearrangement joins TRBV11-3 to TRBJ2-1; D unresolved. The CDR3 totals 14 residues. Germline CDR1 reads SGHNT; CDR2 reads YENEEA. V lost 2 bases, J lost 8 bases, and 13 bases lay in between.